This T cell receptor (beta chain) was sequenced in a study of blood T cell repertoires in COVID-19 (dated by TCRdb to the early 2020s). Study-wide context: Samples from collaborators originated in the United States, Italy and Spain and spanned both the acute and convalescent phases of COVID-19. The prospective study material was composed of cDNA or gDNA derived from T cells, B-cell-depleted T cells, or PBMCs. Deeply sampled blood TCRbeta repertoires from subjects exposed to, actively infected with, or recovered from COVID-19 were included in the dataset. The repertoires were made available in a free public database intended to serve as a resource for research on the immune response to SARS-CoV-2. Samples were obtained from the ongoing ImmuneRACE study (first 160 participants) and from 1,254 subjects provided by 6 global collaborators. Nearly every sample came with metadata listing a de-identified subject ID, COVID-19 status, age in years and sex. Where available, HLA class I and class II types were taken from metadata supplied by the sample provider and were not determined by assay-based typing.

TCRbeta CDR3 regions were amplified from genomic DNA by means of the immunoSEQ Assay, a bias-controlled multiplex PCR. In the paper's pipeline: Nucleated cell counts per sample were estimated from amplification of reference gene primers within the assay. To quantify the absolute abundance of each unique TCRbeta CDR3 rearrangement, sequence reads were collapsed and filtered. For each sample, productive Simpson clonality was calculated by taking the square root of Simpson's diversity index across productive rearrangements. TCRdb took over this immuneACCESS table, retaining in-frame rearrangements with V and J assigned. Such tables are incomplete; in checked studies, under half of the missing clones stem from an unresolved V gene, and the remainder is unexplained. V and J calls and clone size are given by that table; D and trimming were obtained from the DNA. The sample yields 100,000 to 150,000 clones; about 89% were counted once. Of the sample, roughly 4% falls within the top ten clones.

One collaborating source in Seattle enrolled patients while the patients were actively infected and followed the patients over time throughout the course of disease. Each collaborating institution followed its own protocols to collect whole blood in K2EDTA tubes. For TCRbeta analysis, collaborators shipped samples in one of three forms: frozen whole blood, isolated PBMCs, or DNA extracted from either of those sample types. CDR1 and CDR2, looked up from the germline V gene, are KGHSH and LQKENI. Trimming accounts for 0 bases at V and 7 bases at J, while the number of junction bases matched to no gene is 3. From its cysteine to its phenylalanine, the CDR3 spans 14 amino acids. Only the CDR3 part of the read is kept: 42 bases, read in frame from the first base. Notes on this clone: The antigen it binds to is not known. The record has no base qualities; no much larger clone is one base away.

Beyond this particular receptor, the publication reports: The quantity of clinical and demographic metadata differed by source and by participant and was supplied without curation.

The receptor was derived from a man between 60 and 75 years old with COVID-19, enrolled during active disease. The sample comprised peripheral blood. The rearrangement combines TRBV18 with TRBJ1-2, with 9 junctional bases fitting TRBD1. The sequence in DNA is TGTGCCAGCTCACCACCGTGGGACAGGGTTGGCTACACCTTC. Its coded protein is CASSPPWDRVGYTF.